The clone carrying this TCR beta chain was observed a single time. Germline CDR1 and CDR2: LNHNV and YYDKDF (reference sequence). V was pared by 0 bases and J by 0 bases, with 17 bases between. The CDR3 loop spans 18 amino acids. Methods described previously, with TCR primers listed, were used for bulk TCR libraries. TCRdb analysed the PCR reads with MiXCR anew, one entry per CDR3 protein. The data show approximately 670,000 distinct CDR3 sequences, approximately 20% seen once. Every naive CD8 library was made from between 20,000 and 1,000,000 sorted cells with 10%, 30% or 50% RNA. The data originate from a study of molecular identifiers for immune sequencing clone quantification.

The chain combines TRBV15 with TRBJ1-1; D uncertain. Sequencing was performed on naive CD8+ T cells from blood, with Jurkat cell RNA spiked in. Subset noted: FACS-sorted CD8+CD4-CCR7+CD45RA+ naive T cells. The clonotype was recovered from a human donor in good health. Some libraries in this study had Jurkat cell RNA spiked in. CDR3 nucleotide sequence: TGTGCCACCAGCAGAGATGTGGGAGGTAGCGTCGTGAACACTGAAGCTTTCTTT. Amino acids: CATSRDVGGSVVNTEAFF.